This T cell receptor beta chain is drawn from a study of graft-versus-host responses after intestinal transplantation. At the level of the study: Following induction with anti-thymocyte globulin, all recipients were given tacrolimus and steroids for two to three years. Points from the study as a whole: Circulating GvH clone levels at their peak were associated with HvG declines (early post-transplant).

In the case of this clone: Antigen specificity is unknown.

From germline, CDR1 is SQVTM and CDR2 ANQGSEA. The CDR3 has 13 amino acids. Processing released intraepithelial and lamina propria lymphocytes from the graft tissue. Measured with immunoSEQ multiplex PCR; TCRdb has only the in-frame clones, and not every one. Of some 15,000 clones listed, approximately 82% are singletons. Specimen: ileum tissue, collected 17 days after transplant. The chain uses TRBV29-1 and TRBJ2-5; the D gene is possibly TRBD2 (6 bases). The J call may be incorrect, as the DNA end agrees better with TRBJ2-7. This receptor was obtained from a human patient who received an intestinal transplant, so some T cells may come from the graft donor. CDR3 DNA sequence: TGCAGCGTTGGGTCGGGAGCCTGGGGCGAGCAGTACTTC. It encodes CSVGSGAWGEQYF.